These T cell receptor beta chains were read from a single sample in a study of blood T cell repertoires in COVID-19. The repertoire was sequenced with immunoSEQ multiplex PCR; TCRdb's copy has only in-frame clones and lacks some. The sample records some 360,000 clones, about nine tenths being singletons. Sequencing used PBMCs or T cells enriched from blood (not recorded which). Receptors were obtained from a woman aged 25-40 years who had been exposed to COVID-19. Each CDR3 is given with its conserved first and last residue.

j_call: TRBJ2-7; v_call: TRBV12-3/TRBV12-4; cdr3_length: 12; cdr3_aa: CASSLEGVEQYF
j_call: TRBJ1-1; v_call: TRBV4-1; cdr3_length: 15; cdr3_aa: CASSQAQGGGTEAFF
j_call: TRBJ1-2; v_call: TRBV7-8; cdr3_length: 15; cdr3_aa: CASSWNDRGNYGYTF
j_call: TRBJ2-1; v_call: TRBV4-1; cdr3_length: 16; cdr3_aa: CASSQDRLAGGGEQFF
j_call: TRBJ2-5; v_call: TRBV18; cdr3_length: 17; cdr3_aa: CASSPPSGQAIQETQYF
j_call: TRBJ2-3; v_call: TRBV7-3; cdr3_length: 16; cdr3_aa: CASSLQAGGLTDTQYF
j_call: TRBJ2-1; v_call: TRBV7-6; cdr3_length: 15; cdr3_aa: CASSWTSGTYNEQFF
j_call: TRBJ1-5; v_call: TRBV2; cdr3_length: 13; cdr3_aa: CASTGQGRQPQHF
j_call: TRBJ2-3; v_call: TRBV19; cdr3_length: 17; cdr3_aa: CASSTQRPRGGTDTQYF
j_call: TRBJ2-7; v_call: TRBV29-1; cdr3_length: 13; cdr3_aa: CSVDGRGTYEQYF
j_call: TRBJ1-5; v_call: TRBV28; cdr3_length: 17; cdr3_aa: CASSFRRGTGIEQPQHF
j_call: TRBJ1-4; v_call: TRBV28; cdr3_length: 17; cdr3_aa: CASWGRGRGPRNEKLFF
j_call: TRBJ1-1; v_call: TRBV9; cdr3_length: 14; cdr3_aa: CASSVEGGYTEAFF
j_call: TRBJ1-2; v_call: TRBV14; cdr3_length: 17; cdr3_aa: CASSPEGQGARSYGYTF
j_call: TRBJ2-7; v_call: TRBV7-2; cdr3_length: 16; cdr3_aa: CASSLGGLGRSYEQYF
j_call: TRBJ1-2; v_call: TRBV3-1/TRBV3-2; cdr3_length: 14; cdr3_aa: CASSQAIPGYGYTF
j_call: TRBJ2-1; v_call: TRBV7-9; cdr3_length: 14; cdr3_aa: CASTRTSVSNEQFF
j_call: TRBJ2-7; v_call: TRBV2; cdr3_length: 14; cdr3_aa: CASVTGGVPYEQYF
j_call: TRBJ1-5; v_call: TRBV2; cdr3_length: 15; cdr3_aa: CASSAGGYSNQPQHF
j_call: TRBJ2-2; v_call: TRBV5-1; cdr3_length: 15; cdr3_aa: CASRKVGQAIGELFF
j_call: TRBJ2-7; v_call: TRBV9; cdr3_length: 17; cdr3_aa: CASSVAGIGTGFYEQYF
j_call: TRBJ2-2; v_call: TRBV3-1/TRBV3-2; cdr3_length: 14; cdr3_aa: CASQRGGVTGELFF
j_call: TRBJ2-7; v_call: TRBV28; cdr3_length: 10; cdr3_aa: CASGTGDLYF
j_call: TRBJ2-2; v_call: TRBV3-1/TRBV3-2; cdr3_length: 17; cdr3_aa: CASRRGAGGRFTGELFF
j_call: TRBJ1-2; v_call: TRBV6-5; cdr3_length: 16; cdr3_aa: CASSYSRDGRVYGYTF
j_call: TRBJ1-1; v_call: TRBV28; cdr3_length: 13; cdr3_aa: CASSGVSNTEAFF
j_call: TRBJ2-4; v_call: TRBV6-8; cdr3_length: 16; cdr3_aa: CASIQRPPIAKNIQYF
j_call: TRBJ2-4; v_call: TRBV15; cdr3_length: 19; cdr3_aa: CATSRDPRQGSGTKNIQYF
j_call: TRBJ1-5; v_call: TRBV11-3; cdr3_length: 19; cdr3_aa: CASGLFAPLSTYSNQPQHF
j_call: TRBJ1-1; v_call: TRBV6-5; cdr3_length: 13; cdr3_aa: CASSTGLGGSAFF
j_call: TRBJ1-1; v_call: TRBV7-6; cdr3_length: 14; cdr3_aa: CASRPTGEAVVAFF
j_call: TRBJ2-7; v_call: TRBV28; cdr3_length: 13; cdr3_aa: CASSFLLPYEQYF
j_call: TRBJ2-3; v_call: TRBV28; cdr3_length: 16; cdr3_aa: CASSQGTSGRADTQYF
j_call: TRBJ2-7; v_call: TRBV6-1; cdr3_length: 14; cdr3_aa: CASSEIGSYYEQYF
j_call: TRBJ1-2; v_call: TRBV30; cdr3_length: 16; cdr3_aa: CAWSGGQGASIYGYTF
j_call: TRBJ2-7; v_call: TRBV24-1; cdr3_length: 16; cdr3_aa: CATSDPRGVDSYEQYF
j_call: TRBJ1-4; v_call: TRBV6-5; cdr3_length: 14; cdr3_aa: CASSRQGAGEKLFF
j_call: TRBJ2-3; v_call: TRBV7-6; cdr3_length: 15; cdr3_aa: CASSRASGRTDTQYF
j_call: TRBJ2-7; v_call: TRBV19; cdr3_length: 12; cdr3_aa: CASAGYTYEQYF
j_call: TRBJ1-4; v_call: TRBV12-3/TRBV12-4; cdr3_length: 13; cdr3_aa: CASSPDRGEKLFF
j_call: TRBJ2-5; v_call: TRBV3-1/TRBV3-2; cdr3_length: 18; cdr3_aa: CASSQVLAGGPLTETQYF
j_call: TRBJ1-2; v_call: TRBV12-3/TRBV12-4; cdr3_length: 13; cdr3_aa: CASSPGQGVGYTF
j_call: TRBJ2-1; v_call: TRBV5-6; cdr3_length: 14; cdr3_aa: CASHTYPHYNEQFF
j_call: TRBJ2-1; v_call: TRBV4-2; cdr3_length: 15; cdr3_aa: CASSQIRGQGIEQFF
j_call: TRBJ2-7; v_call: TRBV7-9; cdr3_length: 14; cdr3_aa: CASSLGQGLIEQYF
j_call: TRBJ1-2; v_call: TRBV19; cdr3_length: 13; cdr3_aa: CASSRTAPYGYTF
j_call: TRBJ1-1; v_call: TRBV11-3; cdr3_length: 14; cdr3_aa: CASSLYRGNTEAFF
j_call: TRBJ1-5; v_call: TRBV30; cdr3_length: 13; cdr3_aa: CAWQQGGNQPQHF
j_call: TRBJ1-4; v_call: TRBV5-4; cdr3_length: 14; cdr3_aa: CASSLGGTNEKLFF
j_call: TRBJ2-7; v_call: TRBV6-5; cdr3_length: 12; cdr3_aa: CASLAVSYEQYF
j_call: TRBJ2-5; v_call: TRBV9; cdr3_length: 16; cdr3_aa: CASSVSLLAEEETQYF
j_call: TRBJ2-7; v_call: TRBV30; cdr3_length: 13; cdr3_aa: CAWSGGRAHEQYF
j_call: TRBJ2-7; v_call: TRBV28; cdr3_length: 16; cdr3_aa: CASSLPTSGGRYEQYF
j_call: TRBJ1-3; v_call: TRBV11-1; cdr3_length: 16; cdr3_aa: CASSFPQGPSGNTIYF
j_call: TRBJ2-5; v_call: TRBV19; cdr3_length: 13; cdr3_aa: CASSIGQQETQYF
j_call: TRBJ2-1; v_call: TRBV12-3/TRBV12-4; cdr3_length: 13; cdr3_aa: CASSFRGDRIEFF
j_call: TRBJ1-3; v_call: TRBV2; cdr3_length: 13; cdr3_aa: CASRAEIGNTIYF